Shown below are 6 T cell receptor beta chains from a single sample sequenced in a study of cytomegalovirus exposure and HLA in healthy donors. The PCR contained 60 Vbeta and 13 Jbeta primers. The table came from immunoSEQ multiplex PCR; TCRdb's copy has only in-frame clones and leaves some out. Of around 110,000 clones in the sample, around 70% are singletons; the top ten hold roughly 1.6%. The specimen sequenced was PBMCs. The receptors were sampled from a woman aged 18-35 years in good health and CMV-seronegative.

This clone was counted only a few times. The J gene is TRBJ2-5, the V gene TRBV5-1; 8 bases agree with TRBD2. CDR1 is SGHRS and CDR2 is YFSETQ in the germline V gene. This CDR3 spans 14 amino acids. V shed 5 bases, J shed 2 bases, and the junction held 5 bases outside the gene matches. CDR3 amino acids: CASRRLALQETQYF. The DNA of the CDR3 is TGCGCCAGCAGGAGACTAGCGCTGCAAGAGACCCAGTACTTC.

This clone showed up just once. The CDR3 loop is CASSTEMTQYF. CDR3 coding DNA: TGTGCCAGCAGTACAGAAATGACGCAGTACTTC. The chain has TRBV2 and TRBJ2-7; D ambiguous. Germline V gene sequence: CDR1 SNHLY, CDR2 FYNNEI. This CDR3 spans 11 amino acids. Trimming cost V 5 bases and J 9 bases, with 11 bases left between them.

This clone has a handful of counts. The V and J genes are TRBV5-1 and TRBJ1-1; D not certain. CDR3 length: 14 residues. V lost 0 bases to trimming and J lost 1 base, with 7 bases between them. The germline V gene has CDR1 SGHRS and CDR2 YFSETQ. The CDR3, as DNA: TGCGCCAGCAGCTTGGCCCCAGGGAACACTGAAGCTTTCTTT. Translation: CASSLAPGNTEAFF.

The chain carries TRBV4-1 and TRBJ2-7; tentative D call: TRBD1 (6 bases). CDR3 length: 15 amino acids. CDR1 is MGHRA, CDR2 YSYEKL, per germline. V lost 1 base and J 2 bases, leaving 12 bases between the germline ends. The CDR3 DNA is TGCGCCAGCAGCCAAGGGCAGGGGCCTCCCTACGAGCAGTACTTC. Protein sequence: CASSQGQGPPYEQYF.

This rearrangement joins TRBV7-9 to TRBJ1-1; D perhaps matches TRBD1 (6 bases). There are 16 residues in the CDR3. From germline, CDR1 is SEHNR and CDR2 FQNEAQ (reference sequence). V gave up 5 bases and J gave up 2 bases, with 18 bases separating them. CDR3 protein: CASSRNAGAGNTEAFF. CDR3 bases: TGTGCCAGCAGCCGTAATGCAGGGGCTGGAAACACTGAAGCTTTCTTT.

In nucleotides, the CDR3 is TGTGCCAGCAGTTCGCAGGGTCCTCCAGGCTATGGCTACACCTTC. Translation: CASSSQGPPGYGYTF. V is TRBV28 and J is TRBJ1-2; a weak D match, TRBD1 (5 bases). This CDR3 contains 15 residues. V was shortened by 4 bases and J by 4 bases, with 16 bases between the two germline ends. The germline gives CDR1 MDHEN, CDR2 SYDVKM.